This TCR beta chain was retrieved from a study of T cell changes during pregnancy in multiple sclerosis. Clones were read by immunoSEQ multiplex PCR, and TCRdb kept only the in-frame ones, dropping some. The sample has tens of thousands of clones, 88% seen once. Per the germline V gene, CDR1 is MGHRA and CDR2 is YSYEKL. Trimming at V came to 4 bases and at J to 5 bases, leaving 9 bases not matched to a gene. The CDR3 extends over 17 amino acids. This clonotype was obtained from a female donor with multiple sclerosis, enrolled in a pregnancy study. The sample consisted of CD4+ T cells from peripheral blood mononuclear cells, taken in the second trimester of pregnancy. This chain uses TRBV4-1 with TRBJ2-5, with 14 bases aligning to TRBD2. Here the CDR3 DNA reads TGCGCCAGCAGCCTTGGACTAGCGGGAGGCCCCCCGGAGACCCAGTACTTC. This encodes CASSLGLAGGPPETQYF.